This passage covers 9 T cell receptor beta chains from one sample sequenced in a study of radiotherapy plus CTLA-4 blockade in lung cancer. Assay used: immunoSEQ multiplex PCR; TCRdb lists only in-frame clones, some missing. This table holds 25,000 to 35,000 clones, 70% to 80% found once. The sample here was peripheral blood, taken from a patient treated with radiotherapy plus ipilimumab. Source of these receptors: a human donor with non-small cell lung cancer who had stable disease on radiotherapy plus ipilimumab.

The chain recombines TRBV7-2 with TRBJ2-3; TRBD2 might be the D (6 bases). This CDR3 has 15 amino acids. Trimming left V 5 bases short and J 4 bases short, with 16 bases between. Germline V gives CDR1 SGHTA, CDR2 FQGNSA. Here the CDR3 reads CASSGGSNIPDTQYF. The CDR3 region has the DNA TGTGCCAGCAGCGGGGGGTCAAATATCCCAGATACGCAGTATTTT.

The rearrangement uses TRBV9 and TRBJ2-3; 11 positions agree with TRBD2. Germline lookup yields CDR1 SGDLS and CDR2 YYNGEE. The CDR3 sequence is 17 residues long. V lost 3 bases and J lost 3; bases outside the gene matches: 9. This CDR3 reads CASSADVAGGRTDTQYF. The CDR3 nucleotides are TGTGCCAGCAGCGCCGACGTAGCGGGGGGGCGGACAGATACGCAGTATTTT.

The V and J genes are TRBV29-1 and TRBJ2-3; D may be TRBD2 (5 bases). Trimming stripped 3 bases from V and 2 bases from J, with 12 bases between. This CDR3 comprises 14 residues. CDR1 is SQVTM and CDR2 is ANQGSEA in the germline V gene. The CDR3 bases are TGCAGCGTTGATGAGGGTTCCAACACAGATACGCAGTATTTT. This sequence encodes CSVDEGSNTDTQYF.

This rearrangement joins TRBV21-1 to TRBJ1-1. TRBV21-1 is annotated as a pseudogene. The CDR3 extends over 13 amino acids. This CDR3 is CASFGVTGAEAFF. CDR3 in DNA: TGTGCCAGCTTTGGGGTAACTGGGGCTGAAGCTTTCTTT.

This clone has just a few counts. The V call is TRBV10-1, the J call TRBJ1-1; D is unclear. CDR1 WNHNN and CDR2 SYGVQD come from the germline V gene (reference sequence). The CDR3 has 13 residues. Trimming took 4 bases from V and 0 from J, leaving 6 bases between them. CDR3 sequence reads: CASSVGVNTEAFF. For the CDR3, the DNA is TGCGCCAGCAGTGTTGGGGTGAACACTGAAGCTTTCTTT.

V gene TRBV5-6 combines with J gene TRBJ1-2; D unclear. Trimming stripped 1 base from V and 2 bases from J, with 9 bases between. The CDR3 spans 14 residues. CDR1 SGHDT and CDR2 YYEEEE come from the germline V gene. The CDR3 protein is CASSLFSTNYGYTF. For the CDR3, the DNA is TGTGCCAGCAGCTTGTTTAGCACCAACTATGGCTACACCTTC.

In nucleotides, the CDR3 is TGCGCCAGCAGCTTGTCCAGGGACTCTGGGGCCAACGTCCTGACTTTC. Protein sequence: CASSLSRDSGANVLTF. The chain links TRBV5-1 to TRBJ2-6; maybe TRBD1 (5 bases). The CDR3 runs to 16 residues. V dropped 1 base and J dropped 0 bases, with 8 bases sitting between them. CDR1 and CDR2 from the germline V gene are SGHRS and YFSETQ.

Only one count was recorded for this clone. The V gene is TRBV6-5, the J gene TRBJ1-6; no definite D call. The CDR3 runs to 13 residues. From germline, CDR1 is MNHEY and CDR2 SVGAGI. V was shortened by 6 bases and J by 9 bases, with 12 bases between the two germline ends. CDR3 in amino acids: CASSPNGFSPLHF. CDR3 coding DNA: TGTGCCAGCAGCCCCAACGGGTTTTCACCCCTCCACTTT.

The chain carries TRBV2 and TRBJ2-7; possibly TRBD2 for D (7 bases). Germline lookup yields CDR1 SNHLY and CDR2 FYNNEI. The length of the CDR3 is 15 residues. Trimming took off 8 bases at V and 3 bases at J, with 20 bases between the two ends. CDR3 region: CASGEGGPPVYEQYF. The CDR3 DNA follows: TGTGCCAGCGGGGAGGGGGGGCCACCGGTCTACGAGCAGTACTTC.